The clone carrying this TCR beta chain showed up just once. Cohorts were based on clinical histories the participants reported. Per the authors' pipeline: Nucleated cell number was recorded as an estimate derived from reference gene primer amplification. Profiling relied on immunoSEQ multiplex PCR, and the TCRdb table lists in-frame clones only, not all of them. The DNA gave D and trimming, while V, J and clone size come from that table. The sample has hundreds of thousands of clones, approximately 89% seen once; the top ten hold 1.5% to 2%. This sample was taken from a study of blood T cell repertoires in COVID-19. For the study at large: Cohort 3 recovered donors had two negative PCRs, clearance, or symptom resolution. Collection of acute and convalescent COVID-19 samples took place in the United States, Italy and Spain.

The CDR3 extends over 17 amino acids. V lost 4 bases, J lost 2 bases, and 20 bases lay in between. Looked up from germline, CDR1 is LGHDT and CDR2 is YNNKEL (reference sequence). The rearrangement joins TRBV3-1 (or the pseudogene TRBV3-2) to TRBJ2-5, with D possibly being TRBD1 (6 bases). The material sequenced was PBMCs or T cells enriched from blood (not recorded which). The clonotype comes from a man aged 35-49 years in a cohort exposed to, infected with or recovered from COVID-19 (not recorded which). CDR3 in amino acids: CASSPLTLRGLQETQYF. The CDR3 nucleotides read TGTGCCAGCAGCCCTTTAACCCTCAGGGGCTTACAAGAGACCCAGTACTTC.